The 25 T cell receptor beta chains below were found in one sample sequenced in a study of CD8 T cells in ankylosing spondylitis. TCRdb itself ran the 5' RACE reads through MiXCR, one entry per CDR3 protein. The table records about 200,000 distinct CDR3 sequences, roughly 12% of them present only once. Sequencing used blood, either unsorted or a sorted T cell fraction (not recorded which). The source is a male donor with ankylosing spondylitis or in good health (not recorded which).

In this sample, this clonotype turned up a few times. J is TRBJ2-1 and V is TRBV9; no definite D call. CDR3 length: 13 residues. The ends were cut back, 3 bases at V and 4 bases at J, with 8 bases in the middle. CDR1 is SGDLS, CDR2 YYNGEE, per germline. The CDR3 here is CASSALEYNEQFF. The CDR3 nucleotides are TGTGCCAGCAGCGCCCTAGAGTACAATGAGCAGTTCTTC. Filled out from reference TRBV9 and TRBJ2-1, the complete variable domain reads DSGVTQTPKHLITATGQRVTLRCSPRSGDLSVYWYQQSLDQGLQFLIQYYNGEERAKGNILERFSAQQFPDLHSELNLSSLELGDSALYFCASSALEYNEQFFGPGTRLTVL.

This clonotype was seen a handful of times. The V call is TRBV10-3, the J call TRBJ2-2; D unresolved. Germline V gene data show CDR1 as ENHRY and CDR2 as SYGVKD. Trimming stripped 10 bases from V and 3 bases from J, with 9 bases between. The CDR3 consists of 12 residues. In DNA form, the CDR3 reads TGTGCCACCCACCCGGACACCGGGGAGCTGTTTTTT. It encodes CATHPDTGELFF.

The V and J genes are TRBV19 and TRBJ2-3; D not certain. Trimming shortened V by 5 bases and J by 2 bases, and 17 bases separated the two germline ends. Germline CDR1 is LNHDA and CDR2 is SQIVND (reference sequence). This CDR3 region has 16 residues. The CDR3 bases are TGTGCCAGTAGTGCGCCCGACGCCAGATCCACAGATACGCAGTATTTT. Protein sequence: CASSAPDARSTDTQYF. The complete variable domain, with remaining parts taken from reference TRBV19 and TRBJ2-3, reads DGGITQSPKYLFRKEGQNVTLSCEQNLNHDAMYWYRQDPGQGLRLIYYSQIVNDFQKGDIAEGYSVSREKKESFPLTVTSAQKNPTAFYLCASSAPDARSTDTQYFGPGTRLTVL.

This sequence joins TRBV30 and TRBJ1-6; D may be TRBD1 (5 bases). CDR1 and CDR2 from the germline V gene are GTSNPN and SVGIG (reference sequence). The V end lost 2 bases, the J end lost 10 bases, and 18 bases lay between the germline ends. This CDR3 contains 15 residues. The CDR3 spells CAWSPTRGVGSPLHF. The CDR3 DNA follows: TGTGCCTGGAGTCCTACTCGAGGGGTAGGGTCACCCCTCCACTTT.

This clonotype showed up just once. This chain joins TRBV11-2 and TRBJ2-1; D may be TRBD2 (6 bases). V lost 0 bases and J lost 4, with 16 bases in between. The CDR3 runs 17 residues. Per the germline V gene, CDR1 is SGHAT and CDR2 is FQNNGV. The CDR3 bases are TGTGCCAGCAGCTTAGATCGGCGGGGCCCCTTTTACAATGAGCAGTTCTTC. It encodes CASSLDRRGPFYNEQFF.

In its sample, this clonotype was seen many times. This rearrangement joins TRBV3-1 to TRBJ2-1; TRBD2 might be the D (6 bases). The CDR3 totals 14 residues. Germline V lookup: CDR1 LGHDT, CDR2 YNNKEL (reference sequence). Deletions cut 5 bases from V and 9 bases from J, with 17 bases between. In DNA form, the CDR3 reads TGTGCCAGCAGCGACACCACTCGAGCGGGTGAGCAGTTCTTC. Amino acid sequence: CASSDTTRAGEQFF.

This clonotype was counted between two and nine times. V usage is TRBV7-9 and J usage is TRBJ2-3, with 7 positions matching TRBD1. With 5 bases clipped from V and 5 bases from J, the junction kept 7 bases outside the gene matches. Germline V gene data show CDR1 as SEHNR and CDR2 as FQNEAQ (reference sequence). The CDR3 has 14 amino acids. CDR3 protein: CASSAGTEKDTQYF. CDR3 nucleotide sequence: TGTGCCAGCAGCGCTGGGACAGAAAAAGATACGCAGTATTTT.

A few counts support this clonotype. This chain links TRBV5-5 with TRBJ2-3; no clear D. Trimming removed 1 base at V and 2 bases at J, with 11 bases between. Germline CDR1 reads SGHKS; CDR2 reads YYEKEE (reference sequence). The CDR3 is made up of 15 amino acids. The CDR3 DNA sequence: TGTGCCAGCAGCTTGCCCGCCAGCGTCACAGATACGCAGTATTTT. It encodes CASSLPASVTDTQYF.

The chain is built from TRBV14 and TRBJ2-3, with D unclear. V was clipped by 4 bases and J by 1 base, with 9 bases between them. The CDR3 is 14 amino acids. Germline CDR1 reads SGHDN; CDR2 reads FVKESK. The DNA of the CDR3 is TGTGCCAGCAGCCCGTACCATGGCACAGATACGCAGTATTTT. Protein sequence: CASSPYHGTDTQYF.

The chain carries TRBV29-1 and TRBJ2-7; weak D call: TRBD1 (5 bases). V gave up 1 base and J gave up 2 bases, with 15 bases separating them. The CDR3 extends over 15 amino acids. In germline, CDR1 is SQVTM, CDR2 ANQGSEA. The CDR3 region is CSVEGGRGSPYEQYF. Written as DNA, the CDR3 is TGCAGCGTTGAAGGAGGTAGGGGCAGCCCCTACGAGCAGTACTTC.

A remark on this clonotype: With a much larger clone just one base away, this may be a read error. V is TRBV5-5 and J is TRBJ2-7, with D perhaps assigned TRBD1 or TRBD2 (5 bases each). This CDR3 region has 13 residues. Trimming took off 4 bases at V and 6 bases at J, with 14 bases between the two ends. Germline V gene sequence: CDR1 SGHKS, CDR2 YYEKEE (reference sequence). CDR3 bases: TGTGCCAGCAGCCTCCCCGGGGCCTGCGAGCAGTACTTC. This sequence encodes CASSLPGACEQYF.

This clonotype was recorded a few times. The CDR3 here is CATDASSNYGYTF. The CDR3 coding sequence is TGTGCCACCGACGCATCGTCTAACTATGGCTACACCTTC. The chain links TRBV12-3 or TRBV12-4 to TRBJ1-2; D gene ambiguous. The CDR3 spans 13 residues. Trimming left V 10 bases short and J 0 bases short, with 12 bases between.

This clonotype turned up a few times. The chain joins TRBV19 to TRBJ2-1, with D maybe TRBD2 (6 bases). The ends were cut back, 5 bases at V and 4 bases at J, with 18 bases in the middle. Germline V gives CDR1 LNHDA, CDR2 SQIVND (reference sequence). The CDR3 consists of 16 residues. CDR3 region: CASSFSLAGSYNEQFF. The CDR3 nucleotides read TGTGCCAGTAGTTTCTCCCTTGCGGGGAGTTACAATGAGCAGTTCTTC.

This clonotype has a handful of counts. The rearrangement links TRBV12-5 to TRBJ1-1; D is unclear. The CDR3 has 12 residues. Trimming shortened V by 6 bases and J by 6 bases, and 11 bases separated the two germline ends. Germline values: CDR1 LGHNT, CDR2 FRNRAP. In DNA form, the CDR3 reads TGTGCTAGTGGCTCCCCATTACCTGAAGCTTTCTTT. Its protein is CASGSPLPEAFF.

The J gene is TRBJ2-2, the V gene TRBV12-3 or TRBV12-4; 8 bases agree with TRBD2. The CDR3 covers 16 residues. V lost 10 bases, J lost 5 bases, and 15 bases stayed unmatched. The CDR3 sequence: CATPPRERESTGELFF. For the CDR3, the DNA is TGTGCCACTCCCCCTAGGGAGCGGGAGTCTACCGGGGAGCTGTTTTTT.

V gene TRBV5-1 combines with J gene TRBJ2-5; 11 positions match TRBD2. The CDR3 has 15 residues. V was pared by 0 bases and J by 4 bases, with 2 bases of the junction left unmatched. Germline V gene lookup returns CDR1 SGHRS and CDR2 YFSETQ. CDR3 residues: CASSLGLAGLETQYF. The CDR3 DNA follows: TGCGCCAGCAGCTTGGGACTAGCGGGGTTAGAGACCCAGTACTTC.

This clonotype was seen a handful of times. CDR3 nucleotides: TGTGCCAGTAGTATGGGGGCGGGAGGGCCGTGGAATGAGCAGTTCTTC. Its translation is CASSMGAGGPWNEQFF. The V and J genes are TRBV19 and TRBJ2-1, with TRBD2 matching 9 bases. J was trimmed by 7 bases and V by 3 bases; bases with no gene match: 10. Germline V gene lookup returns CDR1 LNHDA and CDR2 SQIVND (reference sequence). This CDR3 has 16 amino acids.

This clonotype was recorded many times. The gene calls are TRBV5-1 and TRBJ1-4; D is ambiguous. Germline V gene sequence: CDR1 SGHRS, CDR2 YFSETQ. V lost 4 bases and J lost 2, with 9 bases in between. CDR3 length equals 14 residues. CDR3 sequence (DNA): TGCGCCAGCAGCCCCGGGGAGACTAATGAAAAACTGTTTTTT. This sequence encodes CASSPGETNEKLFF.

There are a few counts of this clonotype. V usage is TRBV29-1 and J usage is TRBJ1-1; D is perhaps TRBD1 (5 bases). CDR1 is SQVTM and CDR2 is ANQGSEA in the germline V gene. This CDR3 region has 15 residues. Trimming left V 8 bases short and J 11 bases short, with 30 bases between. CDR3 in DNA: TGCAGCTCTGAGGGTTTGGGGGATAACTGGCGGGAGGCTTTCTTT. This codes for CSSEGLGDNWREAFF.

The CDR3 reads CSAREQGDTGELFF. CDR3 nucleotides: TGCAGTGCTAGGGAACAGGGAGACACCGGGGAGCTGTTTTTT. The V and J genes are TRBV20-1 and TRBJ2-2; D perhaps matches TRBD1 (6 bases). The germline V and J ends were trimmed by 3 bases and 3 bases, with 11 bases remaining between them. CDR1 is DFQATT, CDR2 SNEGSKA, per germline (reference sequence). This CDR3 contains 14 residues.

In DNA, the CDR3 is TGTGCCAGCAGTTCTTCCCGGCCCCTTCGAAGCACAGATACGCAGTATTTT. Its protein product is CASSSSRPLRSTDTQYF. The chain carries TRBV27 and TRBJ2-3; D gene unclear. V was clipped by 4 bases and J by 0 bases, with 17 bases between them. CDR3 length equals 17 residues. Per germline, CDR1 MNHEY and CDR2 SMNVEV (reference sequence).

This clonotype has just a few counts. The chain uses TRBV29-1 and TRBJ2-7; 7 positions match TRBD2. This CDR3 is built from 14 residues. Germline V CDR1 and CDR2: SQVTM, ANQGSEA. With V trimmed by 7 bases and J by 0 bases, 9 bases remained unmatched. The CDR3 is CSAALGGNSYEQYF. CDR3 bases: TGCAGCGCTGCCCTGGGGGGGAACTCCTACGAGCAGTACTTC.

This clonotype was detected many times. The chain is built from TRBV6-2 or TRBV6-3 and TRBJ2-1; 7 bases map to TRBD2. Trimming cost V 8 bases and J 0 bases; bases outside gene matches: 4. The CDR3 contains 14 residues. Germline V CDR1 and CDR2: MNHEY, SVGEGT. CDR3 sequence: CASSTSDSYNEQFF. The CDR3 DNA reads as TGTGCCAGCTCAACTAGCGACTCCTACAATGAGCAGTTCTTC.

The chain carries TRBV15 and TRBJ2-7, with a tentative D call TRBD2 (5 bases). Between the trimmed V and J ends, which lost 0 bases and 0 bases, there was a span of 12 bases. The CDR3 has 16 residues. Germline V gene sequence: CDR1 LNHNV, CDR2 YYDKDF (reference sequence). CDR3 in amino acids: CATSRDRTGSSYEQYF. The DNA for the CDR3 is TGTGCCACCAGCAGAGATAGGACGGGGAGCTCCTACGAGCAGTACTTC.

A few counts support this clonotype. The CDR3 region is CASSQALTGGAVTDTQYF. CDR3 coding DNA: TGCGCCAGCAGCCAAGCCCTTACAGGAGGGGCCGTGACGGATACGCAGTATTTT. The V call is TRBV4-1, the J call TRBJ2-3; maybe TRBD2 (6 bases). The CDR3 sequence is 18 residues long. V was trimmed by 1 base and J by 6 bases, leaving 23 bases between them. Germline V CDR1 and CDR2: MGHRA, YSYEKL.